Presented here are 24 T cell receptor beta chains from one specimen sequenced in a study of regulatory T cells in long-lasting Graves disease. Assembly of TCR beta libraries relied on iRepertoire HTBI primers together with Arm-PCR of CDR3 regions. MiXCR, applied by TCRdb to the multiplex PCR reads, yields one record per CDR3 protein. The data contain about 440,000 distinct CDR3 sequences, more than 12% of them seen just once; the ten biggest clones take up roughly 17%. Documented time point: newly diagnosed GD, antithyroid drugs for less than 3 months. The authors made the TCR library using RNA they extracted from PBMCs. The sample was also reused in another study, on T cells in Graves' hyperthyroidism and ophthalmopathy.

This material consisted of peripheral blood mononuclear cells (PBMCs), taken at new diagnosis, from a patient treated with antithyroid drugs. The receptors derive from a woman in her 30s with Graves disease.

This chain links TRBV12-3 or TRBV12-4 with TRBJ1-6; D is unclear. This CDR3 has 15 residues. Trimming cost V 7 bases and J 0 bases, with 10 bases left between them. CDR3 coding DNA: TGTGCCAGCAAGCCCCAAAGCTCCTATAATTCACCCCTCCACTTT. This translates into CASKPQSSYNSPLHF.

Concerning this clonotype: A much larger clone differs by one base, so this may be a read error. A read error is likely, as this CDR3 ends without the conserved phenylalanine or tryptophan. The V gene is TRBV30, the J gene TRBJ2-1; TRBD2 matches 12 bases. The germline V gene encodes CDR1 GTSNPN and CDR2 SVGIG (reference sequence). The junction had 9 bases not matched to a gene; V was cut back by 1 base and J by 5 bases. The CDR3 has 17 residues. The CDR3 is CAWSEGTSGYKNNEQFL. The DNA for the CDR3 is TGTGCCTGGAGTGAAGGGACTAGCGGGTATAAAAACAATGAGCAGTTCCTC.

This clonotype was picked up many times. The rearrangement joins TRBV6-1 to TRBJ1-2, with 9 nucleotides matching TRBD1. CDR1 and CDR2 from the germline V gene are MNHNS and SASEGT. This CDR3 is 16 amino acids long. V gave up 6 bases and J gave up 6 bases; unmatched junction bases: 14. Here the CDR3 DNA reads TGTGCCAGCAGCCCATTCCTTACGACAGGGGGGGATGGCTACACCTTC. Translation: CASSPFLTTGGDGYTF.

This clonotype has a count of ten or more. This rearrangement joins TRBV2 to TRBJ2-3; 7 bases line up with TRBD2. The length of the CDR3 is 15 residues. Per germline, CDR1 SNHLY and CDR2 FYNNEI. The V and J ends lost 6 bases and 2 bases, in that order; junction bases with no gene match: 8. This CDR3 reads CASSPNSGPTDTQYF. CDR3 nucleotide sequence: TGTGCCAGCAGCCCCAATAGCGGGCCCACAGATACGCAGTATTTT.

This clonotype was picked up many times. The V call is TRBV2, the J call TRBJ2-5, with D unresolved. The CDR3 is 12 residues long. The V gene lost 7 bases and the J gene lost 5 bases, with 11 bases spanning the gap. Germline V gene data show CDR1 as SNHLY and CDR2 as FYNNEI. The CDR3 region is CASTLRVETQYF. The CDR3 DNA follows: TGTGCCAGCACCCTACGGGTGGAGACCCAGTACTTC.

This clonotype was observed many times. The CDR3 DNA sequence: TGTGCCAGCAGCGATGTGGACAGGGGGCCGGAGCAGTACTTC. As protein: CASSDVDRGPEQYF. V gene TRBV5-7 combines with J gene TRBJ2-7; 11 positions match TRBD1. TRBV5-7 falls under the ORF class, with uncertain function. Trimming cost V 4 bases and J 7 bases; bases outside gene matches: 7. The CDR3 runs 14 residues.

This clonotype has at least ten counts. V usage is TRBV12-3 or TRBV12-4 and J usage is TRBJ1-4; D gene ambiguous. V shed 5 bases and J shed 6 bases, with 16 bases lying between them. The CDR3 spans 15 residues. The CDR3 loop reads CASSPRWEVDEKLFF. CDR3 DNA: TGTGCCAGCAGTCCCCGTTGGGAAGTCGATGAAAAACTGTTTTTT.

This sequence joins TRBV18 and TRBJ1-5; D is unresolved. Trimming took 2 bases from V and 0 from J, leaving 8 bases between them. Germline V CDR1 and CDR2: KGHSH, LQKENI. The length of the CDR3 is 15 residues. CDR3 in DNA: TGTGCCAGCTCACCAATTGAATATAGCAATCAGCCCCAGCATTTT. It encodes CASSPIEYSNQPQHF.

The chain combines TRBV6-5 with TRBJ2-5; 15 positions match TRBD2. The V and J ends lost 0 bases and 2 bases, in that order; junction bases with no gene match: 10. The germline V gene has CDR1 MNHEY and CDR2 SVGAGI. The CDR3 is 20 amino acids. The CDR3 sequence is CASSYSWTSGRAGNQETQYF. The CDR3 region has the DNA TGTGCCAGCAGTTACTCCTGGACTAGCGGGAGGGCCGGGAATCAAGAGACCCAGTACTTC.

As to this clonotype: This may be a read error, as it is one base from a much larger clone. This is likely a read error, given that the CDR3 carries no conserved phenylalanine or tryptophan at its end. The chain is built from TRBV5-1 and TRBJ2-1; D possibly corresponds to TRBD2 (5 bases). CDR1 and CDR2 from the germline V gene are SGHRS and YFSETQ. The CDR3 has 15 amino acids. Deletions cut 1 base from V and 5 bases from J, with 13 bases between. The CDR3 here is CASSLTGGGNNEQFS. The CDR3 nucleotides are TGCGCCAGCAGCTTGACGGGTGGAGGTAACAATGAGCAGTTCTCC.

A few counts support this clonotype. The chain combines TRBV19 with TRBJ1-1; no clear D gene. Germline-derived CDR1 and CDR2 are LNHDA and SQIVND (reference sequence). Trimming cost V 1 base and J 6 bases, with 6 bases left between them. The length of the CDR3 is 12 residues. CDR3 residues: CASSIAGAEAFF. The CDR3 nucleotides are TGTGCCAGTAGTATAGCGGGCGCTGAAGCTTTCTTT. The complete variable domain, with remaining parts taken from reference TRBV19 and TRBJ1-1, reads DGGITQSPKYLFRKEGQNVTLSCEQNLNHDAMYWYRQDPGQGLRLIYYSQIVNDFQKGDIAEGYSVSREKKESFPLTVTSAQKNPTAFYLCASSIAGAEAFFGQGTRLTVV.

This chain uses TRBV20-1 with TRBJ2-7; D possibly corresponds to TRBD1 (5 bases). The germline CDR1 and CDR2 sequences are DFQATT and SNEGSKA (reference sequence). Trimming removed 6 bases at V and 3 bases at J, with 6 bases between. The length of the CDR3 is 10 residues. CDR3 residues: CSAGDYEQYF. In nucleotides, the CDR3 is TGCAGTGCAGGGGACTACGAGCAGTACTTC.

This clonotype was picked up one time. Here the CDR3 DNA reads TGCGCCAGCTTTCGGACGACTAGCGGGACCTACAATGAGCAGTTCTTC. As protein: CASFRTTSGTYNEQFF. V and J are TRBV10-2 and TRBJ2-1, with 11 bases that match TRBD2. Looked up from germline, CDR1 is WSHSY and CDR2 is SAAADI. Germline trimming cut 8 bases from V and 2 bases from J; bases unmatched to any gene: 8. The CDR3 consists of 16 residues.

This clonotype was observed a handful of times. This chain joins TRBV10-2 and TRBJ1-4, with D possibly TRBD1 on 6 matching bases. The germline V gene has CDR1 WSHSY and CDR2 SAAADI. V was trimmed by 7 bases and J by 2 bases, leaving 17 bases between them. CDR3 size: 16 residues. CDR3: CASKQGGSYTNEKLFF. For the CDR3, the DNA is TGCGCCAGCAAACAGGGTGGCTCCTACACTAATGAAAAACTGTTTTTT.

Regarding this clonotype: A much more abundant neighbour one base away suggests this may be a read error. J is TRBJ2-7 and V is TRBV6-1; 7 bases line up with TRBD2. This CDR3 is built from 13 residues. Germline V gene lookup returns CDR1 MNHNS and CDR2 SASEGT. The CDR3 DNA reads TGTGCCAGCGGAAGCGGGGTCTCCTGCGAGCAGTACTTC. Protein: CASGSGVSCEQYF.

In its sample, this clonotype was seen many times. The V gene is TRBV28, the J gene TRBJ2-1; D might be TRBD1 (6 bases). V gave up 7 bases and J gave up 8 bases, with 21 bases separating them. Germline CDR1 reads MDHEN; CDR2 reads SYDVKM. The CDR3 loop spans 15 amino acids. The CDR3 loop is CASTSPGQEYDEQFF. CDR3 coding DNA: TGTGCCAGCACTTCCCCGGGACAAGAATACGATGAGCAGTTCTTC.

The table lists this clonotype with a few counts. In nucleotides, the CDR3 is TGTGCCAGCAGCCGGGCTAACCAAGAGACCCAGTACTTC. Its translation is CASSRANQETQYF. The chain links TRBV7-6 to TRBJ2-5; unclear D gene. The CDR3 has 13 residues. V lost 5 bases to trimming and J lost 0 bases, with 7 bases between them. CDR1 and CDR2 (germline): SGHVS, FNYEAQ. The entire variable domain, with the rest obtained from reference TRBV7-6 and TRBJ2-5, is as follows: GAGVSQSPRYKVTKRGQDVALRCDPISGHVSLYWYRQALGQGPEFLTYFNYEAQQDKSGLPNDRFSAERPEGSISTLTIQRTEQRDSAMYRCASSRANQETQYFGPGTRLLVL.

This clonotype was counted only a few times. The chain joins TRBV5-1 to TRBJ2-2; D is ambiguous. Looked up from germline, CDR1 is SGHRS and CDR2 is YFSETQ. Trimming left V 5 bases short and J 0 bases short, with 11 bases between. The CDR3 is 15 amino acids. This CDR3 is CASRTSTANTGELFF. The CDR3 DNA follows: TGCGCCAGCAGGACTTCTACTGCGAACACCGGGGAGCTGTTTTTT.

The count of this clonotype is one. The V call is TRBV3-1, the J call TRBJ2-7, with TRBD2 matching 11 bases. The CDR3 has 19 amino acids. Germline values: CDR1 LGHDT, CDR2 YNNKEL (reference sequence). Trimming cost V 1 base and J 0 bases; bases outside gene matches: 11. CDR3 sequence (DNA): TGTGCCAGCAGCCAAGCGGGGTCTAGCGGGAGGCTTAGCTCCTACGAGCAGTACTTC. Translating gives CASSQAGSSGRLSSYEQYF.

This clonotype appeared a few times. V gene TRBV4-1 combines with J gene TRBJ2-7; D is ambiguous. In germline, CDR1 is MGHRA, CDR2 YSYEKL. This CDR3 spans 12 amino acids. V was shortened by 1 base and J by 6 bases, with 7 bases between the two germline ends. CDR3 sequence reads: CASSQANSEQYF. In nucleotides, the CDR3 is TGCGCCAGCAGCCAAGCAAATAGCGAGCAGTACTTC.

This clonotype was found many times. This chain connects TRBV12-3 or TRBV12-4 to TRBJ2-1, with 9 bases matching TRBD2. The V gene end was trimmed by 3 bases and the J gene end by 1 base; junction bases not matched to a gene: 4. The CDR3 sequence is 16 residues long. DNA for the CDR3: TGTGCCAGCAGTTTCCCGACTAGCGGATCCTACAATGAGCAGTTCTTC. Translation: CASSFPTSGSYNEQFF.

This clonotype was observed at least ten times. J is TRBJ2-1 and V is TRBV7-9; the match to TRBD2 covers 9 bases. Germline CDR1 is SEHNR and CDR2 is FQNEAQ (reference sequence). This CDR3 spans 15 amino acids. The V segment lost 5 bases and the J segment 8 bases; nucleotides outside the gene matches: 10. CDR3: CASSHTASGIDEQFF. CDR3 DNA: TGTGCCAGCAGCCACACGGCTAGCGGGATTGATGAGCAGTTCTTC.

This clonotype was counted ten times or more. The chain couples TRBV12-3 or TRBV12-4 to TRBJ1-2; 8 positions agree with TRBD1. This CDR3 is 15 amino acids long. V dropped 0 bases and J dropped 4; count of bases not matched to a gene: 4. CDR3 sequence (DNA): TGTGCCAGCAGTTTAGCCCCACAGGGGGGCTATGGCTACACCTTC. Amino acid sequence: CASSLAPQGGYGYTF.

This clonotype was picked up a small number of times. V gene TRBV6-2 or TRBV6-3 combines with J gene TRBJ2-1, with 11 bases fitting TRBD1. The CDR3 is made up of 13 amino acids. Germline V gives CDR1 MNHEY, CDR2 SVGEGT. J gave up 8 bases and V 8 bases, and 5 bases lay outside the gene matches. The CDR3 spells CASRDRGEDEQFF. The DNA of the CDR3 is TGTGCCAGCCGGGACAGGGGGGAAGATGAGCAGTTCTTC.